Included here is one T cell receptor beta chain sequence, with context. This specimen includes other DNA sequences encoding the same CDR3. Measured with immunoSEQ multiplex PCR; TCRdb has only the in-frame clones, and not every one. This table has tens of thousands of clones, roughly 86% appearing once. Trimming stripped 0 bases from V and 15 bases from J, with 15 bases between. The germline V gene has CDR1 SGDLS and CDR2 YYNGEE. The CDR3 totals 13 residues. The data derive from a study of OX40 agonist ivuxolimab in advanced cancers. The chain carries TRBV9 and TRBJ1-4; no firm D call. This clonotype originated in an adult with an advanced solid tumor such as melanoma, head and neck, liver or kidney cancer. The specimen was CD4+ or CD8+ T cells sorted from blood, collected in a trial of the OX40 agonist ivuxolimab. The CDR3: CASSVGSPGKLFF. DNA for the CDR3: TGTGCCAGCAGCGTAGGGAGCCCGGGTAAATTGTTTTTT.